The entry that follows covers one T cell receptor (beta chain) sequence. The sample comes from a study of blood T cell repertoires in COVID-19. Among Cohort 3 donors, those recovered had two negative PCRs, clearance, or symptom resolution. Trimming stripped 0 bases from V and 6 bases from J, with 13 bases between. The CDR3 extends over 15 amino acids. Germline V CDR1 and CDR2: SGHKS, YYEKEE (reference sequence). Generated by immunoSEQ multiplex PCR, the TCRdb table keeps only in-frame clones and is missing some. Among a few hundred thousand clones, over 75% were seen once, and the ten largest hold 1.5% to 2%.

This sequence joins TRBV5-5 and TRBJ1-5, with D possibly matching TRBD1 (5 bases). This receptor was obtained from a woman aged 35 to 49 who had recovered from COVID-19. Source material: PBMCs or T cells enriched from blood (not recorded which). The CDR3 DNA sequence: TGTGCCAGCAGCTTGGGCTGGGGGGATCCTCAGCCCCAGCATTTT. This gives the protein CASSLGWGDPQPQHF.